The 2 T cell receptor beta chains listed next were all sequenced from one sample in a study of technical replicates of blood from a few donors. Profiling relied on immunoSEQ multiplex PCR, and the TCRdb table lists in-frame clones only, not all of them. The top ten clones hold roughly 0.41% of a sample with over 70,000 clones, more than 90% of them seen once. Material for sequencing was T cells isolated from PBMCs. The receptors come from a human donor in good health.

The CDR3 bases are TGTGCCAGCAGCCAGATGGGCGTATCCGGGGCCAACGTCCTGACTTTC. Protein product: CASSQMGVSGANVLTF. This chain connects TRBV7-2 to TRBJ2-6; D gene uncertain. Germline V gene lookup returns CDR1 SGHTA and CDR2 FQGNSA. The CDR3 loop spans 16 amino acids. Trimming took off 5 bases at V and 4 bases at J, with 15 bases between the two ends. The whole variable domain, remainder taken from reference TRBV7-2 and TRBJ2-6, is GAGVSQSPSNKVTEKGKDVELRCDPISGHTALYWYRQSLGQGLEFLIYFQGNSAPDKSGLPSDRFSAERTGGSVSTLTIQRTQQEDSAVYLCASSQMGVSGANVLTFGAGSRLTVL.

The rearrangement uses TRBV4-1 and TRBJ2-1; the match to TRBD2 covers 7 bases. The CDR3 covers 19 residues. J gave up 13 bases and V 0 bases, and 24 bases lay outside the gene matches. From germline, CDR1 is MGHRA and CDR2 YSYEKL. Here the CDR3 reads CASSQDLGARGDGSLRQFF. The CDR3 DNA reads as TGCGCCAGCAGCCAAGATCTGGGCGCCCGGGGGGATGGGAGTCTGCGTCAGTTCTTC.